Listed below are T cell receptor beta chains from one sample, sequenced in a study of OX40 agonist ivuxolimab in advanced cancers. The method was immunoSEQ multiplex PCR; TCRdb's version includes in-frame clones alone and lacks a portion of them. The repertoire holds under 80,000 clones, about 94% seen once, with around 5.9% in the top ten. This material consisted of CD4+ or CD8+ T cells sorted from blood, taken in a trial of the OX40 agonist ivuxolimab. The receptors were gathered from an adult with an advanced solid tumor such as melanoma, head and neck, liver or kidney cancer. Both conserved end residues are trimmed from each CDR3. A D gene is named only where the DNA matches it firmly.

CDR3: ASSSGQGALGTGELF
J: TRBJ2-2
V: TRBV5-1
D: TRBD1

CDR3: ASSLGDGSYEQY
J: TRBJ2-7
V: TRBV7-6
D: .

CDR3: ASSPSPYGYT
J: TRBJ1-2
V: TRBV6-1
D: .

CDR3: ATNTGGTQY
J: TRBJ2-5
V: TRBV2
D: .

CDR3: ASSLEGLGSMNTEAF
J: TRBJ1-1
V: TRBV5-1
D: .

CDR3: ASSLGQLQETQY
J: TRBJ2-5
V: TRBV5-6
D: .

CDR3: ASSFGGGLYEQY
J: TRBJ2-7
V: TRBV5-4
D: TRBD2

CDR3: ASSDRVNYGYT
J: TRBJ1-2
V: TRBV7-8
D: TRBD1

CDR3: ASSLRTSGGSSYEQY
J: TRBJ2-7
V: TRBV13
D: TRBD2

CDR3: ARGPSASPSYEQY
J: TRBJ2-7
V: TRBV27
D: .

CDR3: AWTSPNRDPYGSPLH
J: TRBJ1-6
V: TRBV30
D: .

CDR3: ASSQVVERGETQY
J: TRBJ2-5
V: TRBV4-1
D: TRBD2

CDR3: ASSLSRGHNEQY
J: TRBJ2-7
V: TRBV27
D: TRBD1

CDR3: ASSDHPGVTQY
J: TRBJ2-3
V: TRBV7-3
D: .

CDR3: ASSLSSSGTQY
J: TRBJ2-5
V: TRBV11-2
D: .

CDR3: ASSLEQENTEAF
J: TRBJ1-1
V: TRBV5-1
D: .

CDR3: ASSETWAGELF
J: TRBJ2-2
V: TRBV6-4
D: .

CDR3: ASSKTGVLGSEQY
J: TRBJ2-7
V: TRBV9
D: TRBD1

CDR3: ASSPGTGSSYEQY
J: TRBJ2-7
V: TRBV19
D: TRBD1

CDR3: ATSMTGDNQPQH
J: TRBJ1-5
V: TRBV15
D: TRBD1

CDR3: ASKIRAGSSYEQY
J: TRBJ2-7
V: TRBV27
D: .

CDR3: ASSLLSSVGETQY
J: TRBJ2-5
V: TRBV7-6
D: .

CDR3: ASSLGGGPQH
J: TRBJ1-5
V: TRBV5-4
D: .

CDR3: SARQGMNTEAF
J: TRBJ1-1
V: TRBV29-1
D: TRBD1

CDR3: ASSVSGRGYNEQF
J: TRBJ2-1
V: TRBV9
D: TRBD2

CDR3: ASSSGTSSTDTQY
J: TRBJ2-3
V: TRBV5-8
D: .

CDR3: ASSPGRTIYEQY
J: TRBJ2-7
V: TRBV28
D: .

CDR3: ASSLVPGTGELF
J: TRBJ2-2
V: TRBV7-2
D: .

CDR3: ASIYRTPSTSEKLF
J: TRBJ1-4
V: TRBV2
D: .

CDR3: ASSPGQVNTEAF
J: TRBJ1-1
V: TRBV4-1
D: TRBD1

CDR3: ASSNFDIGELF
J: TRBJ2-2
V: TRBV13
D: .

CDR3: ASSQILRGSLQETQY
J: TRBJ2-5
V: TRBV7-2
D: .

CDR3: ASSIVAGRGTDTQY
J: TRBJ2-3
V: TRBV19
D: TRBD2

CDR3: AWSTGDSSYEQY
J: TRBJ2-7
V: TRBV30
D: TRBD1

CDR3: ASSRSPGREGSDTQY
J: TRBJ2-3
V: TRBV7-6
D: TRBD2

CDR3: AISESPTYEQY
J: TRBJ2-7
V: TRBV10-3
D: .

CDR3: ASSSPTSGQSSYEQY
J: TRBJ2-7
V: TRBV7-3
D: TRBD2

CDR3: ASSVKRDRGNNQPQH
J: TRBJ1-5
V: TRBV9
D: TRBD1

CDR3: ASSPGANEQF
J: TRBJ2-1
V: TRBV18
D: .

CDR3: ASSYGGGPSGQF
J: TRBJ2-1
V: TRBV6-5
D: TRBD2

CDR3: ASSSSETQY
J: TRBJ2-5
V: TRBV25-1
D: .

CDR3: ASSLDGWVRETQY
J: TRBJ2-5
V: TRBV11-2
D: .

CDR3: ASRPTSGHMY
J: TRBJ2-7
V: TRBV2
D: TRBD2